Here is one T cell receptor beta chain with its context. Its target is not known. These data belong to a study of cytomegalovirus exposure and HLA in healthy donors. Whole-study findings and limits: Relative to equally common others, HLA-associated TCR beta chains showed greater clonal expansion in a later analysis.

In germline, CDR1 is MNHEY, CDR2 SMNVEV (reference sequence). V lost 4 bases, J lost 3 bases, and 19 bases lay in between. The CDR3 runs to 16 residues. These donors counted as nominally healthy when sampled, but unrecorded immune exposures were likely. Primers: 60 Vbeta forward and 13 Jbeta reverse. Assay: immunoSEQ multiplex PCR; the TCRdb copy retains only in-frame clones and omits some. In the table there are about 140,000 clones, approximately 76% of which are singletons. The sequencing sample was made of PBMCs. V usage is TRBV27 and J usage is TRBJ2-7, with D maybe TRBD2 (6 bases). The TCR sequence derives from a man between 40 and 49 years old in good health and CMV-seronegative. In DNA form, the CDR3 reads TGTGCCAGCAGTTGGAGGGACCCTAGCCGATACTACGAGCAGTACTTC. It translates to CASSWRDPSRYYEQYF.